These 2 T cell receptor beta chains originate from one sample sequenced in a study of T cell responses to AZD1222 COVID-19 vaccine (dated by TCRdb to the early 2020s). The time point tag for this specimen amounts to: about 28 days (+/-7) after the second vaccine dose. Libraries were prepared through the immunoSEQ multiplex PCR assay. Here the immuneACCESS table is served through TCRdb, limited to in-frame sequences with V and J called. Missing clones are a known gap in these copies; in checked studies unresolved V genes cover under half, and the rest lacks a known reason. Recorded for this sample are about 150,000 clones; under 95% of them occurred a single time. Approximately 3.3% of the sample lies in the top ten. The source material was peripheral blood, sampled 28 days after the second AZD1222 dose. Receptors were obtained from an adult who received the AZD1222 COVID-19 vaccine.

This sequence joins TRBV3-1 (or the pseudogene TRBV3-2) and TRBJ2-1; 9 positions agree with TRBD2. CDR3 size: 18 residues. V was pared by 0 bases and J by 0 bases, with 6 bases of the junction left unmatched. Germline-derived CDR1 and CDR2 are LGHDT and YNNKEL (reference sequence). CDR3: CASSQDGAGGPSYNEQFF. The CDR3 DNA follows: TGTGCCAGCAGCCAAGATGGGGCGGGAGGGCCCTCCTACAATGAGCAGTTCTTC.

The V call is TRBV7-9, the J call TRBJ1-2; 11 bases align to TRBD1. Germline V gene sequence: CDR1 SEHNR, CDR2 FQNEAQ (reference sequence). V gave up 4 bases and J gave up 6 bases; unmatched junction bases: 7. The CDR3 loop spans 15 amino acids. The CDR3 here is CASSSPDRGRDGYTF. In nucleotides, the CDR3 is TGTGCCAGCAGCTCCCCGGACAGGGGGCGGGATGGCTACACCTTC.